This T cell receptor beta chain was sequenced in a study of chronic HIV infection and antiretroviral therapy (dated by TCRdb to between 2014 and 2017). The library was built by means of 5' RACE. Data came from an Illumina MiSeq. TCRdb itself trimmed the public reads at Q25 with fastp, ran MiXCR and retained productive beta chains. Duplicate CDR3 protein sequences are folded into a single record with the most common DNA and genes. The sample profile shows 40,000 to 60,000 distinct CDR3 sequences; 15% to 20% of them were found once. The ten largest clones capture under 3.5% of the sample. At the junction V is shortened by 7 bases and J by 7 bases, with 16 bases in between. The CDR3 goes from the cysteine to the phenylalanine over 13 residues. Solely the CDR3 DNA is kept, with 39 bases framed from the first base. Reading the germline V gene gives CDR1 SQVTM and CDR2 ANQGSEA. This clonotype was seen a handful of times. It has no known antigen specificity. No per-base quality is available; no much larger clone lies one base away.

The source material was peripheral blood. This TCR derives from an adult who had HIV and had not received antiretroviral therapy, or was an uninfected healthy control (not recorded which). Here the chain combines TRBV29-1 and TRBJ2-2; the D gene is perhaps TRBD1 or TRBD2, as each covers 5 bases. The nucleotide sequence is TGCAGCGCCACCGGGACCTATAACGGGGAGCTGTTTTTT. The translation is CSATGTYNGELFF.